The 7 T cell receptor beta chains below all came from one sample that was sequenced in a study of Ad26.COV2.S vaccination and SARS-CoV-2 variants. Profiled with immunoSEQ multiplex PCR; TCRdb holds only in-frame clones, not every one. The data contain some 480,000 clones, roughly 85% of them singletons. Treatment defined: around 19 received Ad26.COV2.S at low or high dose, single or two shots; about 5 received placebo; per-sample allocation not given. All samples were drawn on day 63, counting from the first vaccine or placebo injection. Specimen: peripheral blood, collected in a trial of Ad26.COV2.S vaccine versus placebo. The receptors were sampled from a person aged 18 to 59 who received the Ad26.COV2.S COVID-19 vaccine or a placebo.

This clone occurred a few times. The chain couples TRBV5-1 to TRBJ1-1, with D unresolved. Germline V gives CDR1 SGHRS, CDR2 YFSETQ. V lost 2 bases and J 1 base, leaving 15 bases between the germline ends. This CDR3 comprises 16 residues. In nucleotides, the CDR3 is TGCGCCAGCAGCTTACACACGGGAAAATCGAACACTGAAGCTTTCTTT. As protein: CASSLHTGKSNTEAFF.

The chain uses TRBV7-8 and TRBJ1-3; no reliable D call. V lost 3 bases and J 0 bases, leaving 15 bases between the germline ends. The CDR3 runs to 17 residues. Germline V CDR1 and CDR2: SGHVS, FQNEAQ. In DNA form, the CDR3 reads TGTGCCAGCAGCTTTAGACCAGGCGCTGTCTCTGGAAACACCATATATTTT. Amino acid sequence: CASSFRPGAVSGNTIYF.

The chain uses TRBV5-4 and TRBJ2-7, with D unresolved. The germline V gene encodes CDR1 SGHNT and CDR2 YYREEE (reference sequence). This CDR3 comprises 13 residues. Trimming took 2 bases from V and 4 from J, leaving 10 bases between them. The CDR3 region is CASSLSIGYEQYF. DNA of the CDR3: TGTGCCAGCAGCTTATCAATCGGATACGAGCAGTACTTC.

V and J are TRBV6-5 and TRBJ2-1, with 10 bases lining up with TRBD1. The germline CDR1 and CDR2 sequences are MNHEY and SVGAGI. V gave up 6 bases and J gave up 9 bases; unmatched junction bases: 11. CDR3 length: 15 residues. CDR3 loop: CASSPDRGRVSEQFF. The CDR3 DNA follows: TGTGCCAGCAGCCCCGACAGGGGGCGTGTTTCTGAGCAGTTCTTC.

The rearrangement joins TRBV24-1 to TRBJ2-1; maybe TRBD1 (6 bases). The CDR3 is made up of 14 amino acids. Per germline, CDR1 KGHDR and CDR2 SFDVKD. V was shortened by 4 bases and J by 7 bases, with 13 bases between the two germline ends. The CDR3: CATSDSQGSNEQFF. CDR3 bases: TGTGCCACCAGTGACTCACAGGGTTCGAATGAGCAGTTCTTC.

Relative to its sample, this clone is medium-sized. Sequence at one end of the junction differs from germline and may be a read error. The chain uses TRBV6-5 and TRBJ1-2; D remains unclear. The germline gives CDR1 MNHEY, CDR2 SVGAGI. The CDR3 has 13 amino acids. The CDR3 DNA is TGTGCCACCAGTAATTTAGCTAACTATGGCTACACCTTC. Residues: CATSNLANYGYTF.

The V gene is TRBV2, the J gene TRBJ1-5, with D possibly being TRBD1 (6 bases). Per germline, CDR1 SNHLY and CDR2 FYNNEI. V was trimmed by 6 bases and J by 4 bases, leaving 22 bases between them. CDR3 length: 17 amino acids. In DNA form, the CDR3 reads TGTGCCAGCAGCGAGGTTGGCGGGGGGCTGCGGAATCAGCCCCAGCATTTT. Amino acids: CASSEVGGGLRNQPQHF.